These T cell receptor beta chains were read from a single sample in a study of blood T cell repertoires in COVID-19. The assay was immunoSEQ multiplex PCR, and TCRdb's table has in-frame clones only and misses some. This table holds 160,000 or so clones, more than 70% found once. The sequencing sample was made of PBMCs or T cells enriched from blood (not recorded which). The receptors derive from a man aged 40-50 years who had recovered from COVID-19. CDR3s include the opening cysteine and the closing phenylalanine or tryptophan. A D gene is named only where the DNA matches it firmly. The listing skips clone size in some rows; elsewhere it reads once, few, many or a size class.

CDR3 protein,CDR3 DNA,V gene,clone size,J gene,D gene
CASTGTGPTDTQYF,TGCGCCAGCACCGGGACAGGGCCAACAGATACGCAGTATTTT,TRBV5-1,.,TRBJ2-3,TRBD1
CARVTGGSPLHF,TGTGCCAGGGTAACAGGGGGGTCACCCCTCCACTTT,TRBV27,.,TRBJ1-6,TRBD1
CSVEHRGRGDYGYTF,TGCAGCGTTGAGCACAGGGGAAGGGGGGACTATGGCTACACCTTC,TRBV29-1,once,TRBJ1-2,TRBD1
CASSLASGGGSTDTQYF,TGTGCCAGCAGCTTAGCGTCCGGGGGTGGGAGCACAGATACGCAGTATTTT,TRBV7-9,many,TRBJ2-3,.
CASSATGGINQPQHF,TGTGCCAGCAGTGCTACAGGGGGCATCAATCAGCCCCAGCATTTT,TRBV2,.,TRBJ1-5,TRBD1
CASSVRADTEAFF,TGTGCCAGCAGCGTGAGAGCGGACACTGAAGCTTTCTTT,TRBV9,.,TRBJ1-1,.
CASREGDKFSPLHF,TGTGCCAGCAGGGAAGGGGACAAGTTTTCACCCCTCCACTTT,TRBV6-1,.,TRBJ1-6,.
CASVQGGTNYGYTF,TGTGCCAGTGTACAGGGGGGAACGAACTATGGCTACACCTTC,TRBV7-9,few,TRBJ1-2,TRBD1
CASRVQGGDVGYTF,TGTGCCAGCAGGGTACAGGGGGGCGACGTTGGCTACACCTTC,TRBV6-5,.,TRBJ1-2,TRBD1
CASSPTGGKETQYF,TGTGCCAGCAGCCCGACAGGGGGAAAAGAGACCCAGTACTTC,TRBV5-5,.,TRBJ2-5,TRBD1
CASSLGTGANTEAFF,TGTGCCAGCAGCTTGGGGACAGGAGCGAACACTGAAGCTTTCTTT,TRBV5-4,few,TRBJ1-1,TRBD1
CASSTRQDSNQPQHF,TGTGCCAGCAGCACCCGACAGGATAGCAATCAGCCCCAGCATTTT,TRBV5-5,many,TRBJ1-5,.
CASSQPPASGDDEQFF,TGTGCCAGCAGCCAACCCCCCGCTAGCGGGGATGATGAGCAGTTCTTC,TRBV4-2,.,TRBJ2-1,TRBD2
CASSSPGRGTEAFF,TGTGCCAGCAGTTCGCCTGGGAGAGGCACTGAAGCTTTCTTT,TRBV27,.,TRBJ1-1,.
CASSGGGDEKLFF,TGTGCCAGCAGTGGGGGGGGTGACGAAAAACTGTTTTTT,TRBV6-6,.,TRBJ1-4,.
CASSRRETQYF,TGTGCCAGCAGCCGGAGGGAGACCCAGTACTTC,TRBV6-5,.,TRBJ2-5,.
CASRSGGRTDTQYF,TGTGCCAGCAGAAGCGGGGGGCGCACAGATACGCAGTATTTT,TRBV27,.,TRBJ2-3,TRBD2
CASSPRTALEGNQPQHF,TGTGCCAGCTCACCACGAACAGCCCTCGAGGGAAACCAGCCCCAGCATTTT,TRBV18,.,TRBJ1-5,.
CASRSPGNNYGYTF,TGTGCCAGCAGAAGCCCAGGGAATAACTATGGCTACACCTTC,TRBV6-5,.,TRBJ1-2,.
CASSGGVGRTNTGELFF,TGTGCCAGCAGCGGGGGGGTGGGCCGAACGAACACCGGGGAGCTGTTTTTT,TRBV5-4,.,TRBJ2-2,TRBD2
CASSTLGTGGETQYF,TGTGCCAGCAGTACACTCGGGACAGGGGGAGAGACCCAGTACTTC,TRBV6-5,.,TRBJ2-5,TRBD1
CASSQGARAGELFF,TGTGCCAGCAGCCAAGGTGCGCGGGCCGGGGAGCTGTTTTTT,TRBV3-1/TRBV3-2,.,TRBJ2-2,.
CATSDGGHAGSYNEQFF,TGTGCCACCAGTGATGGGGGACATGCCGGATCCTACAATGAGCAGTTCTTC,TRBV24-1,few,TRBJ2-1,.
CASSSGVSYNEQFF,TGTGCCAGCAGCTCGGGGGTCTCCTACAATGAGCAGTTCTTC,TRBV5-6,.,TRBJ2-1,.
CASHRDRKNYGYTF,TGTGCCAGCCACCGGGACAGGAAAAACTATGGCTACACCTTC,TRBV6-5,.,TRBJ1-2,TRBD1
CASSKQGGLGTEAFF,TGTGCCAGTAGTAAGCAGGGAGGGCTAGGGACTGAAGCTTTCTTT,TRBV19,.,TRBJ1-1,.
CASSFPPGGSNEKLFF,TGTGCCAGCAGCTTTCCGCCGGGGGGCTCTAATGAAAAACTGTTTTTT,TRBV7-9,.,TRBJ1-4,.
CASSRPGTSPKINEQFF,TGTGCCAGCAGTCGTCCCGGGACTAGCCCGAAAATCAATGAGCAGTTCTTC,TRBV6-6,.,TRBJ2-1,TRBD2
CASSLRHDSPLHF,TGTGCCAGCAGCTTAAGACACGATTCACCCCTCCACTTT,TRBV7-3,.,TRBJ1-6,.
CASTRRDTDTGELFF,TGTGCCAGCACCCGCCGGGACACTGACACCGGGGAGCTGTTTTTT,TRBV7-9,.,TRBJ2-2,.
CASSLWGQTNQPQHF,TGTGCCAGCAGTTTGTGGGGACAGACAAATCAGCCCCAGCATTTT,TRBV27,.,TRBJ1-5,TRBD1
CASSQHPGRGYEKLFF,TGTGCCAGCAGCCAACACCCGGGACGGGGGTATGAAAAACTGTTTTTT,TRBV4-2,few,TRBJ1-4,.
CASSSDRDGYTF,TGCGCCAGCAGCTCGGACAGGGATGGCTACACCTTC,TRBV5-1,.,TRBJ1-2,TRBD1
CASSEQGVRNNSPLHF,TGTGCCAGCAGTGAACAGGGGGTTAGGAACAATTCACCCCTCCACTTT,TRBV2,once,TRBJ1-6,TRBD1
CASSRTGTGNGYTF,TGTGCCAGCAGCCGGACCGGGACAGGGAATGGCTACACCTTC,TRBV14,.,TRBJ1-2,TRBD1
CASTLRGDTEAFF,TGTGCCAGCACCCTCAGGGGGGACACTGAAGCTTTCTTT,TRBV12-3/TRBV12-4,.,TRBJ1-1,TRBD1
CASSVGRSDSEAFF,TGTGCCAGCAGCGTAGGGCGTAGTGACTCTGAAGCTTTCTTT,TRBV9,few,TRBJ1-1,.
CASSPLAGAGGRNEQFF,TGTGCCAGCAGCCCCTTAGCTGGGGCGGGGGGGCGCAATGAGCAGTTCTTC,TRBV4-2,once,TRBJ2-1,TRBD2
CASSSQTGNINQPQHF,TGTGCCAGCAGTTCCCAGACAGGGAATATCAATCAGCCCCAGCATTTT,TRBV6-5,.,TRBJ1-5,TRBD1
CAWDRGGTNTGELFF,TGTGCCTGGGACAGGGGGGGCACGAACACCGGGGAGCTGTTTTTT,TRBV30,.,TRBJ2-2,TRBD1
CASSKIGQGAGYGYTF,TGTGCCAGCAGTAAGATCGGACAGGGGGCAGGCTATGGCTACACCTTC,TRBV27,.,TRBJ1-2,TRBD1
CATSVSARREQPQHF,TGTGCCACCAGTGTATCGGCCCGGCGGGAGCAGCCCCAGCATTTT,TRBV24-1,.,TRBJ1-5,.
CASRPGVATTSYNEQFF,TGTGCCAGCAGGCCAGGGGTTGCGACTACCTCCTACAATGAGCAGTTCTTC,TRBV9,.,TRBJ2-1,.
CASSEAGQETQYF,TGCGCCAGCAGTGAAGCGGGGCAAGAGACCCAGTACTTC,TRBV10-1,.,TRBJ2-5,TRBD2
CASSPPGTGAYEQYF,TGTGCCAGCAGCCCGCCCGGGACGGGGGCCTACGAGCAGTACTTC,TRBV5-4,.,TRBJ2-7,.